The 2 T cell receptor beta chains reported below all come from one sample, sequenced in a study of blood T cell repertoires in COVID-19. TCRdb's table, derived via immunoSEQ multiplex PCR, lists solely in-frame clones and lacks some. This repertoire shows roughly 300,000 clones, about 90% found once; its top ten account for approximately 0.93%. Sequencing was carried out using PBMCs or T cells enriched from blood (not recorded which). The receptors here all came from a woman aged 25 to 45 who had recovered from COVID-19.

CDR3 DNA sequence: TGTGCCAGCAGGCCGGGGGGGCGTTCACCCCTCCACTTT. This encodes CASRPGGRSPLHF. J is TRBJ1-6 and V is TRBV28; a possible D gene is TRBD1 (6 bases). Germline assignment: CDR1 MDHEN and CDR2 SYDVKM. This CDR3 spans 13 amino acids. Deletions cut 6 bases from V and 9 bases from J, with 12 bases between.

This chain joins TRBV10-3 and TRBJ2-2, with 9 bases lining up with TRBD1. V dropped 5 bases and J dropped 7; count of bases not matched to a gene: 5. The CDR3 covers 14 residues. CDR1 and CDR2 from the germline V gene are ENHRY and SYGVKD. The CDR3 coding sequence is TGTGCCATCAGTCCGACAGGGGGGAGCGGGGAGCTGTTTTTT. The encoded protein is CAISPTGGSGELFF.